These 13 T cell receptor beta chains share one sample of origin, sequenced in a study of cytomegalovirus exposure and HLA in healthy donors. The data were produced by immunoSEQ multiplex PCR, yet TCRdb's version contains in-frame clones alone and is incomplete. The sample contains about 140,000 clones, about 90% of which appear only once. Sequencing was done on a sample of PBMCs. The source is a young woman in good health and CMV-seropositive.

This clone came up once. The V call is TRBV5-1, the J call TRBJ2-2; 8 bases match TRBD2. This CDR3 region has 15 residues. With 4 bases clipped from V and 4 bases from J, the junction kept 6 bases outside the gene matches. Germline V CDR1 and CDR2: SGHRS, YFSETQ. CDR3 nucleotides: TGCGCCAGCAGCCCGAAGACTAGCGTCACCGGGGAGCTGTTTTTT. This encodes CASSPKTSVTGELFF.

CDR3 residues: CASSDRVPYYEQYF. The CDR3 DNA is TGTGCCAGCAGTGACCGGGTTCCATACTACGAGCAGTACTTC. This rearrangement joins TRBV6-1 to TRBJ2-7; D gene unclear. Deletions cut 3 bases from V and 3 bases from J, with 12 bases between. The CDR3 length is 14 residues. Germline loops: CDR1 MNHNS, CDR2 SASEGT.

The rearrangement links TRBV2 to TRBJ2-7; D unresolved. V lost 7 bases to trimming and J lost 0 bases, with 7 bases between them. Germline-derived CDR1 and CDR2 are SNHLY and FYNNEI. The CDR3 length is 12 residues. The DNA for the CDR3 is TGTGCCAGCACTGGCGGCTCCTACGAGCAGTACTTC. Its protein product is CASTGGSYEQYF.

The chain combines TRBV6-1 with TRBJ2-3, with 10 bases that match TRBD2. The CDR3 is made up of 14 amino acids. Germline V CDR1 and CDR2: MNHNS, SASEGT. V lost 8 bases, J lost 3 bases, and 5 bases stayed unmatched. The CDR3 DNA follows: TGTGCCAGCTCGGGACTAGCGCTAACAGATACGCAGTATTTT. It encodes CASSGLALTDTQYF.

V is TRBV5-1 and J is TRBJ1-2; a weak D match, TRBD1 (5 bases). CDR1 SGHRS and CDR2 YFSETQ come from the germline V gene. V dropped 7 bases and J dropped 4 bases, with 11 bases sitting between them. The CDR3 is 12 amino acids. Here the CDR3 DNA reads TGCGCCAGCTTTCAGGGTGGCTATGGCTACACCTTC. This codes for CASFQGGYGYTF.

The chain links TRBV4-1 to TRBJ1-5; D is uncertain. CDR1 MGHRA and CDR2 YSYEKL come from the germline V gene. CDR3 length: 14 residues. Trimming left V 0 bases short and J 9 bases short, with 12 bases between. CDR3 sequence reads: CASSQDTPRGPQHF. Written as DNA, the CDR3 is TGCGCCAGCAGCCAAGACACACCCCGAGGGCCCCAGCATTTT.

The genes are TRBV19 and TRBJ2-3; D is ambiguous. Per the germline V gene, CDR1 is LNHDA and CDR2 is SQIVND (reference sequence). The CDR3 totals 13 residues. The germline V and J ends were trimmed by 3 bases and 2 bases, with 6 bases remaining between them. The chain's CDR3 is CASSIQDTDTQYF. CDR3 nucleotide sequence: TGTGCCAGTAGTATCCAGGACACAGATACGCAGTATTTT. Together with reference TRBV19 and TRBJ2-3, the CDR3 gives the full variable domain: DGGITQSPKYLFRKEGQNVTLSCEQNLNHDAMYWYRQDPGQGLRLIYYSQIVNDFQKGDIAEGYSVSREKKESFPLTVTSAQKNPTAFYLCASSIQDTDTQYFGPGTRLTVL.

CDR3 loop: CATRLFPVETQYF. Written as DNA, the CDR3 is TGTGCCACCCGCCTATTTCCTGTAGAGACCCAGTACTTC. The gene calls are TRBV6-5 and TRBJ2-5; D is undetermined. The length of the CDR3 is 13 residues. Germline assignment: CDR1 MNHEY and CDR2 SVGAGI. Between the trimmed V and J ends, which lost 10 bases and 4 bases, there was a span of 16 bases.

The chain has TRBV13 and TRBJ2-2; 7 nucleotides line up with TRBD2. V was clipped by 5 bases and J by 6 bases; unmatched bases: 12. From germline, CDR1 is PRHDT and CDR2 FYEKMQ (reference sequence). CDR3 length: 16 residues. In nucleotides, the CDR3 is TGTGCCAGCAGCCCCCTCGGGGGGAAAGGGGCCGGGGAGCTGTTTTTT. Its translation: CASSPLGGKGAGELFF.

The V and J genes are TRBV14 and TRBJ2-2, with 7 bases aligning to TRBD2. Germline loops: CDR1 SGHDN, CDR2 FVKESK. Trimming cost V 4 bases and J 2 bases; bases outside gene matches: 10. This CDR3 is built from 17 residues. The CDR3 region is CASSRKPGLTNTGELFF. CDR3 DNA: TGTGCCAGCAGCCGTAAACCGGGACTAACAAACACCGGGGAGCTGTTTTTT. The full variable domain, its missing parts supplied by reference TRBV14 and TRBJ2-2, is EAGVTQFPSHSVIEKGQTVTLRCDPISGHDNLYWYRRVMGKEIKFLLHFVKESKQDESGMPNNRFLAERTGGTYSTLKVQPAELEDSGVYFCASSRKPGLTNTGELFFGEGSRLTVL.

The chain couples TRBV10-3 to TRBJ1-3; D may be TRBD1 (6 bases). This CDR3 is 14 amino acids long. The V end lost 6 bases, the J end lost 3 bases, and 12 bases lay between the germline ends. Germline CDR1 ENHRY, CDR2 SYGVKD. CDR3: CAISFTGIGNTIYF. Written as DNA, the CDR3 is TGTGCCATCAGCTTCACAGGGATTGGAAACACCATATATTTT.

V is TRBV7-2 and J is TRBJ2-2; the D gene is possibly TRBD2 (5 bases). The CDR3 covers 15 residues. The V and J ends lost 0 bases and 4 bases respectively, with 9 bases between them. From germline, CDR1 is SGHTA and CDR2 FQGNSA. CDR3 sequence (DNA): TGTGCCAGCAGCTTAGCGGTAGCGAGCACCGGGGAGCTGTTTTTT. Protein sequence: CASSLAVASTGELFF.

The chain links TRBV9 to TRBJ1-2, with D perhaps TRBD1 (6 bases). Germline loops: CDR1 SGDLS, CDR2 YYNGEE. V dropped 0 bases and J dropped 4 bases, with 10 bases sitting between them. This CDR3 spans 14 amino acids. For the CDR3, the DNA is TGTGCCAGCAGCGTAGGGCAGGGGCCCTATGGCTACACCTTC. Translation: CASSVGQGPYGYTF. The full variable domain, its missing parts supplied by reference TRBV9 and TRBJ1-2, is DSGVTQTPKHLITATGQRVTLRCSPRSGDLSVYWYQQSLDQGLQFLIQYYNGEERAKGNILERFSAQQFPDLHSELNLSSLELGDSALYFCASSVGQGPYGYTFGSGTRLTVV.